The 32 T cell receptor beta chains reported below all come from one sample, sequenced in a study of T cells after posttransplantation cyclophosphamide. The data were produced by immunoSEQ multiplex PCR, yet TCRdb's version contains in-frame clones alone and is incomplete. The data list some 39,000 clones, none observed once; roughly 1.1% falls to the top ten. Input material: PBMCs. Receptors were obtained from a girl between 10 and 17 years old in good health, CMV-negative, and a related stem cell transplant donor.

The gene calls are TRBV7-2 and TRBJ1-6; D call uncertain. Trimming shortened V by 5 bases and J by 6 bases, and 11 bases separated the two germline ends. The CDR3 contains 14 residues. Germline CDR1 is SGHTA and CDR2 is FQGNSA. The CDR3 loop reads CASSPGGINSPLHF. The CDR3 region has the DNA TGTGCCAGCAGCCCGGGAGGCATTAATTCACCCCTCCACTTT.

This clone was recorded at least ten times. This sequence joins TRBV5-1 and TRBJ1-2; D perhaps matches TRBD1 (6 bases). This CDR3 has 14 residues. Deletions cut 0 bases from V and 7 bases from J, with 13 bases between. Germline CDR1 reads SGHRS; CDR2 reads YFSETQ. The DNA of the CDR3 is TGCGCCAGCAGCTTGGCGGCAGGGGATCGTGGCTACACCTTC. It encodes CASSLAAGDRGYTF.

In this sample, this clone turned up many times. This rearrangement joins TRBV30 to TRBJ2-3; 7 nucleotides match TRBD1. CDR3 size: 15 residues. Per the germline V gene, CDR1 is GTSNPN and CDR2 is SVGIG (reference sequence). Trimming at V came to 1 base and at J to 0 bases, leaving 4 bases not matched to a gene. This CDR3 is CAWSEDRQSTDTQYF. The CDR3 nucleotides read TGTGCCTGGAGTGAGGACAGGCAGAGCACAGATACGCAGTATTTT.

This clone was counted ten times or more. The V and J genes are TRBV5-4 and TRBJ2-1; D perhaps matches TRBD1 (6 bases). Between the trimmed V and J ends, which lost 4 bases and 9 bases, there was a span of 20 bases. Germline loops: CDR1 SGHNT, CDR2 YYREEE (reference sequence). CDR3 length: 15 amino acids. CDR3 in DNA: TGTGCCAGCAGCCGAACAGGGAAGCCCCAGGGTGAGCAGTTCTTC. It codes for CASSRTGKPQGEQFF.

The table lists this clone with many counts. The chain recombines TRBV7-2 with TRBJ2-1, with D perhaps matching TRBD1 (5 bases). The length of the CDR3 is 15 residues. Germline V gives CDR1 SGHTA, CDR2 FQGNSA. Trimming cost V 5 bases and J 4 bases, with 15 bases left between them. CDR3 region: CASSNPRGLYNEQFF. The CDR3 DNA is TGTGCCAGCAGCAATCCAAGGGGTCTGTACAATGAGCAGTTCTTC.

This clone has a count of ten or more. This sequence joins TRBV6-5 and TRBJ2-7, with a possible D match to TRBD1 (6 bases). The germline V and J ends were trimmed by 5 bases and 2 bases, with 13 bases remaining between them. This CDR3 has 14 amino acids. The V gene's germline CDR1 is MNHEY and CDR2 SVGAGI. CDR3 sequence reads: CASSTGQLPYEQYF. In DNA, the CDR3 is TGTGCCAGCAGTACGGGACAATTGCCCTACGAGCAGTACTTC.

In its sample, this clone was seen many times. The rearrangement uses TRBV5-1 and TRBJ1-1; a weak D match, TRBD1 (5 bases). Per the germline V gene, CDR1 is SGHRS and CDR2 is YFSETQ. Trimming pared 3 bases from V and 0 bases from J, leaving 12 bases between. The CDR3 length is 15 residues. The CDR3 nucleotides are TGCGCCAGCAGCTCAGGACACCAAATGAACACTGAAGCTTTCTTT. Its translation: CASSSGHQMNTEAFF.

This clone showed up just a few times. CDR3 sequence: CASSLGGYREQQFF. CDR3 coding DNA: TGTGCCAGCAGCTTAGGCGGTTATCGAGAGCAGCAGTTCTTC. V and J are TRBV7-7 and TRBJ2-1; D unclear. V lost 1 base and J 11 bases, leaving 15 bases between the germline ends. CDR1 and CDR2 (germline): SSHAT, FNYEAQ (reference sequence). This CDR3 region has 14 residues.

This clone was picked up a small number of times. The same CDR3 arises from other DNA sequences in this sample as well. The V and J genes are TRBV27 and TRBJ1-5; 8 nucleotides align to TRBD1. CDR1 MNHEY and CDR2 SMNVEV come from the germline V gene (reference sequence). There are 15 residues in the CDR3. The V segment lost 5 bases and the J segment 1 base; nucleotides outside the gene matches: 4. DNA for the CDR3: TGTGCCAGCAGTCCTAGACAGGGGAGCAATCAGCCCCAGCATTTT. This sequence encodes CASSPRQGSNQPQHF.

The V call is TRBV6-6, the J call TRBJ2-5; possible D gene TRBD2, 7 bases. Trimming left V 5 bases short and J 1 base short, with 14 bases between. In germline, CDR1 is MNHNY, CDR2 SVGAGI (reference sequence). The CDR3 contains 15 residues. CDR3 protein: CASSRGGAPQETQYF. The CDR3 DNA reads TGTGCCAGCAGTAGGGGGGGGGCACCCCAAGAGACCCAGTACTTC.

This clone was detected many times. V is TRBV6-6 and J is TRBJ2-1; D is possibly TRBD2 (6 bases). Trimming took off 1 base at V and 6 bases at J, with 7 bases between the two ends. Germline V CDR1 and CDR2: MNHNY, SVGAGI (reference sequence). This CDR3 comprises 13 residues. The CDR3 DNA follows: TGTGCCAGCAGTTACTTTAGCGGCAATGAGCAGTTCTTC. It translates to CASSYFSGNEQFF.

This clone was detected many times. The V and J genes are TRBV28 and TRBJ1-5; D is possibly TRBD1 (6 bases). Trimming removed 2 bases at V and 7 bases at J, with 6 bases between. The CDR3 length is 12 residues. Germline V gene lookup returns CDR1 MDHEN and CDR2 SYDVKM. The CDR3 DNA sequence: TGTGCCAGCAGTTTACAGGGGCAGCCCCAGCATTTT. It translates to CASSLQGQPQHF.

This clone was counted a few times. This rearrangement joins TRBV30 to TRBJ2-5; perhaps TRBD1 as D (6 bases). The CDR3 contains 16 residues. Trimming removed 1 base at V and 2 bases at J, with 17 bases between. Germline V gene sequence: CDR1 GTSNPN, CDR2 SVGIG (reference sequence). This CDR3 reads CAWSAQGRGRQETQYF. Written as DNA, the CDR3 is TGTGCCTGGAGTGCTCAGGGCAGGGGACGGCAAGAGACCCAGTACTTC.

This clone turned up a few times. J is TRBJ2-7 and V is TRBV9, with D perhaps matching TRBD2 (6 bases). Trimming shortened V by 3 bases and J by 2 bases, and 18 bases separated the two germline ends. This CDR3 has 16 amino acids. Germline CDR1 SGDLS, CDR2 YYNGEE. CDR3 sequence reads: CASSGPTTGEAYEQYF. The DNA for the CDR3 is TGTGCCAGCAGCGGACCTACTACCGGGGAGGCCTACGAGCAGTACTTC.

This clone has ten or more counts. V and J are TRBV7-3 and TRBJ2-3; 8 nucleotides agree with TRBD2. The CDR3 totals 15 residues. The junction had 8 bases not matched to a gene; V was cut back by 3 bases and J by 6 bases. Germline values: CDR1 SGHTA, CDR2 FQGTGA. DNA of the CDR3: TGTGCCAGCAGCTTTTCCGGGACTAGTACGGATACGCAGTATTTT. Translating it yields CASSFSGTSTDTQYF.

This clone has more than one count but fewer than ten. The rearrangement joins TRBV2 to TRBJ2-5; 13 positions match TRBD2. This CDR3 is built from 17 residues. Germline CDR1 reads SNHLY; CDR2 reads FYNNEI. V shed 8 bases and J 3 bases; nucleotides not matched to a gene: 12. The CDR3 protein is CASGPPGLAGREETQYF. In DNA form, the CDR3 reads TGTGCCAGCGGCCCCCCGGGACTAGCGGGGCGCGAAGAGACCCAGTACTTC.

This clone was seen ten or more times. The chain couples TRBV7-3 to TRBJ2-7; D is perhaps TRBD1 (5 bases). This CDR3 has 17 residues. V was pared by 1 base and J by 2 bases, with 18 bases between. Looked up from germline, CDR1 is SGHTA and CDR2 is FQGTGA. The CDR3 reads CASSLIVQGKITYEQYF. As DNA, the CDR3 is TGTGCCAGCAGCTTAATAGTCCAGGGAAAAATAACCTACGAGCAGTACTTC.

At least ten counts were recorded for this clone. The chain joins TRBV18 to TRBJ1-1; 7 positions agree with TRBD1. Germline V gives CDR1 KGHSH, CDR2 LQKENI. The ends lost 2 bases at V and 5 bases at J; junction bases unmatched: 5. This CDR3 is 14 amino acids long. The CDR3 bases are TGTGCCAGCTCACCAGGAGGGGGCTGGACTGAAGCTTTCTTT. Translated: CASSPGGGWTEAFF. Drawing the rest from reference TRBV18 and TRBJ1-1, the complete variable domain is NAGVMQNPRHLVRRRGQEARLRCSPMKGHSHVYWYRQLPEEGLKFMVYLQKENIIDESGMPKERFSAEFPKEGPSILRIQQVVRGDSAAYFCASSPGGGWTEAFFGQGTRLTVV.

This clone was detected many times. J is TRBJ2-3 and V is TRBV29-1; 8 nucleotides align to TRBD1. With 6 bases clipped from V and 0 bases from J, the junction kept 11 bases outside the gene matches. CDR1 is SQVTM and CDR2 is ANQGSEA in the germline V gene. The CDR3 runs to 16 residues. The CDR3 DNA reads as TGCAGCGTCTCCTCACACAGGGGGACGAGCACAGATACGCAGTATTTT. This codes for CSVSSHRGTSTDTQYF.

This chain joins TRBV28 and TRBJ1-5; no clear D gene. Germline assignment: CDR1 MDHEN and CDR2 SYDVKM. V lost 4 bases to trimming and J lost 3 bases, with 10 bases between them. This CDR3 region has 14 residues. CDR3 DNA: TGTGCCAGCAGTTCGTCCAGTCCCAATCAGCCCCAGCATTTT. This translates into CASSSSSPNQPQHF.

This clone has just a few counts. The chain uses TRBV28 and TRBJ1-1; TRBD1 aligns across 9 bases. This CDR3 contains 21 residues. Germline values: CDR1 MDHEN, CDR2 SYDVKM. J lost 1 base, V lost 5 bases, and 23 bases had no gene match. CDR3 in amino acids: CASSPAAMGRTGAFGNTEAFF. The CDR3 DNA reads TGTGCCAGCAGTCCGGCTGCTATGGGGAGGACAGGGGCCTTTGGGAACACTGAAGCTTTCTTT.

This clone was seen a few times. V is TRBV4-3 and J is TRBJ2-3; 7 nucleotides match TRBD2. The CDR3 totals 17 residues. V lost 0 bases and J lost 2; bases outside the gene matches: 8. Germline V gene data show CDR1 as LGHNA and CDR2 as YSLEER. CDR3: CASSQDLLADTTDTQYF. In nucleotides, the CDR3 is TGCGCCAGCAGCCAAGATCTCCTAGCGGATACCACAGATACGCAGTATTTT.

In this sample, this clone turned up a few times. This chain connects TRBV25-1 to TRBJ2-1, with 7 bases aligning to TRBD2. This CDR3 comprises 16 residues. V lost 8 bases, J lost 2 bases, and 12 bases stayed unmatched. Germline lookup yields CDR1 MGHDK and CDR2 SYGVNS. The CDR3 nucleotides are TGTGCCAGCGCAAGCACTGCGGGAGCCGCCTACAATGAGCAGTTCTTC. It translates to CASASTAGAAYNEQFF.

The chain has TRBV11-1 and TRBJ2-1, with D tentatively TRBD2 (6 bases). Germline V gene data show CDR1 as SGHAT and CDR2 as FQDESV (reference sequence). V was clipped by 2 bases and J by 8 bases, with 19 bases between them. The CDR3 consists of 16 residues. CDR3 sequence: CASSLTPPGLRDEQFF. CDR3 nucleotide sequence: TGTGCCAGCAGCTTAACCCCCCCGGGACTTAGAGATGAGCAGTTCTTC.

The CDR3 coding sequence is TGCAGCGTTGAAGATAGTTCCGCCTACAATGAGCAGTTCTTC. Amino acids: CSVEDSSAYNEQFF. This chain uses TRBV29-1 with TRBJ2-1; D is uncertain. The CDR3 totals 14 residues. V gave up 0 bases and J gave up 2 bases, with 8 bases separating them. The germline CDR1 and CDR2 sequences are SQVTM and ANQGSEA.

The table lists this clone with many counts. The gene calls are TRBV14 and TRBJ2-7, with D perhaps matching TRBD1 (5 bases). Germline values: CDR1 SGHDN, CDR2 FVKESK. The CDR3 totals 14 residues. V lost 6 bases to trimming and J lost 0 bases, with 12 bases between them. CDR3: CASSGRTYSYEQYF. CDR3 bases: TGTGCCAGCAGTGGACGGACATACTCCTACGAGCAGTACTTC.

This clone was picked up many times. The V call is TRBV28, the J call TRBJ2-3, with D tentatively TRBD2 (5 bases). Trimming took 3 bases from V and 0 from J, leaving 10 bases between them. This CDR3 region has 15 residues. Germline CDR1 is MDHEN and CDR2 is SYDVKM. The CDR3 DNA reads as TGTGCCAGCAGTTTGCTAGCCCAGAGCACAGATACGCAGTATTTT. As protein: CASSLLAQSTDTQYF.

This clone was found many times. The chain carries TRBV28 and TRBJ2-7, with D maybe TRBD1 (6 bases). V lost 6 bases to trimming and J lost 0 bases, with 18 bases between them. The CDR3 covers 16 residues. CDR1 is MDHEN, CDR2 SYDVKM, per germline. The CDR3 region has the DNA TGTGCCAGCAGCAAGTCCAGGGGCACGAGCTCCTACGAGCAGTACTTC. It encodes CASSKSRGTSSYEQYF.

There are many counts of this clone. The chain employs TRBV27 and TRBJ2-3; 7 bases are a match to TRBD2. Germline loops: CDR1 MNHEY, CDR2 SMNVEV (reference sequence). After removal of 3 bases from V and 0 bases from J, the junction contained 3 bases not matched to a gene. This CDR3 is 15 amino acids long. The chain's CDR3 is CASSFQRGSTDTQYF. CDR3 bases: TGTGCCAGCAGTTTTCAGCGGGGTAGCACAGATACGCAGTATTTT.

This clone was seen repeatedly, ten times or more. CDR3 residues: CAIKGEHYGEQYF. In DNA, the CDR3 is TGTGCCATCAAGGGGGAACACTACGGCGAGCAGTACTTC. The chain links TRBV10-3 to TRBJ2-7, with a tentative D call TRBD1 (6 bases). V lost 7 bases and J 6 bases, leaving 16 bases between the germline ends. Germline values: CDR1 ENHRY, CDR2 SYGVKD. There are 13 residues in the CDR3.

This chain uses TRBV30 with TRBJ1-1; tentative D call: TRBD1 (6 bases). Trimming took 7 bases from V and 5 from J, leaving 23 bases between them. The CDR3 extends over 15 amino acids. The V gene's germline CDR1 is GTSNPN and CDR2 SVGIG (reference sequence). The CDR3, as DNA: TGTGCCTTGTCCTCCGGGGGGGCGGAAAGGACTGAAGCTTTCTTT. Amino acid sequence: CALSSGGAERTEAFF.

The sample holds a few counts of this clone. The chain employs TRBV29-1 and TRBJ2-5, with 12 bases identical to TRBD1. The CDR3 totals 13 residues. V gave up 6 bases and J gave up 5 bases; unmatched junction bases: 4. Germline loops: CDR1 SQVTM, CDR2 ANQGSEA. CDR3 DNA: TGCAGCGTGGGACAGGGGGCGTGGGAGACCCAGTACTTC. Its protein product is CSVGQGAWETQYF.